Sequencing of this T cell receptor (beta chain) was carried out in a study of response to subunit inactivated influenza vaccine. Each CDR3 protein gets one entry after TCRdb re-called the RT-PCR reads with MiXCR. The sample holds some 480,000 distinct CDR3 sequences, roughly 11% seen once. V was cut by 0 bases and J by 11 bases, with 13 bases left in between. Germline V gene data show CDR1 as GTSNPN and CDR2 as SVGIG (reference sequence). This CDR3 has 12 residues. This receptor was obtained from a man in his forties or fifties who received an inactivated influenza vaccine. The chain employs TRBV30 and TRBJ1-1, with D possibly being TRBD1 (6 bases). The sample in question was PBMCs from blood, obtained roughly 46 days after vaccination. CDR3 nucleotides: TGTGCCTGGAGTGTACGTAGGGGGATGGCTTTCTTT. Translating gives CAWSVRRGMAFF.